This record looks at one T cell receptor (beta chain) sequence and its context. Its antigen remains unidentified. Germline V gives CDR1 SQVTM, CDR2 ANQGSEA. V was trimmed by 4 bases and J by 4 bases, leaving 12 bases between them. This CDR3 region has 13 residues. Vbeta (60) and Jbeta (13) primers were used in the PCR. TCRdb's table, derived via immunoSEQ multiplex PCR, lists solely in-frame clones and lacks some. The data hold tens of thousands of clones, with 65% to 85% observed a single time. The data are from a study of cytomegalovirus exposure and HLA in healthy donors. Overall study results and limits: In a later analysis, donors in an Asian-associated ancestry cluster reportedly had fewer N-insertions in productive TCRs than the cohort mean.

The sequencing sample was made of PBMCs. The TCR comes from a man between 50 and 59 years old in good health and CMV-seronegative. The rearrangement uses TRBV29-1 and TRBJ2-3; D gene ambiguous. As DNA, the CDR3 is TGCAGCGTTGTTCTCGACAAGGCAGATACGCAGTATTTT. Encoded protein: CSVVLDKADTQYF.